The clone carrying this T cell receptor beta chain was found many times. Its antigen is unidentified. Each cDNA molecule carried a unique molecular identifier. TCRdb reprocessed the 5' RACE reads with MiXCR, giving one entry per CDR3 protein. The data show roughly 28,000 distinct CDR3 sequences, around 4.5% seen once. This sample stems from a study of early T cells in non-severe SARS-CoV-2 infection. Study summary: Sequenced bulk RNA came from whole blood that was unsorted, and chains were unpaired. Whole-study results and caveats: VDJdb matching favored anti-spike CD8 responses, missing private and CD4 specificities.

This CDR3 region has 15 residues. Per germline, CDR1 SGHTA and CDR2 FQGNSA. The V gene lost 5 bases and the J gene lost 1 base, with 13 bases spanning the gap. This clonotype was sampled from an adult who was a healthcare worker with PCR-confirmed SARS-CoV-2 infection or an uninfected control (not recorded which). J is TRBJ2-3 and V is TRBV7-2, with D perhaps matching TRBD1 (8 bases). Sequencing was performed on whole blood. CDR3 loop: CASSQAGQGTDTQYF. The CDR3 region has the DNA TGTGCCAGCAGCCAAGCGGGACAGGGCACAGATACGCAGTATTTT. Full variable domain (remainder filled in from reference TRBV7-2 and TRBJ2-3): GAGVSQSPSNKVTEKGKDVELRCDPISGHTALYWYRQSLGQGLEFLIYFQGNSAPDKSGLPSDRFSAERTGGSVSTLTIQRTQQEDSAVYLCASSQAGQGTDTQYFGPGTRLTVL.